The text below deals with one TCR beta chain. As handled by the study authors: Reference gene primer amplification gave estimated nucleated cell counts. The repertoire was sequenced with immunoSEQ multiplex PCR; TCRdb's copy has only in-frame clones and lacks some. Clone size and V and J calls were adopted from that table, with D and trimming inferred from the DNA. The sample holds 200,000 or so clones, around 90% seen once. This CDR3 is built from 15 residues. Germline lookup yields CDR1 MDHEN and CDR2 SYDVKM. V was cut by 3 bases and J by 6 bases, with 15 bases left in between. Seattle researchers signed up patients amid active infection and tracked them longitudinally. The data belong to a study of blood T cell repertoires in COVID-19. Study summary: Sources were T cells, B-cell-depleted T cells, or PBMCs; the material itself was cDNA or gDNA.

The gene calls are TRBV28 and TRBJ2-1, with unresolved D. The sample consisted of peripheral blood. The receptor was derived from a man aged 25 to 40 with COVID-19, enrolled during active disease. CDR3 sequence: CASSFYVNFGNEQFF. CDR3 DNA: TGTGCCAGCAGTTTTTACGTAAACTTCGGCAATGAGCAGTTCTTC.